The 25 T cell receptor beta chains given below trace back to one sample, sequenced in a study of cytomegalovirus exposure and HLA in healthy donors. Primers for the PCR totalled 60 Vbeta and 13 Jbeta. Measured with immunoSEQ multiplex PCR; TCRdb has only the in-frame clones, and not every one. The table includes some 200,000 clones, roughly 88% detected once. The sequencing input was PBMCs. The receptors derive from a boy younger than 10 in good health and CMV-seronegative.

The rearrangement uses TRBV29-1 and TRBJ2-1, with D possibly matching TRBD1 (5 bases). V was cut by 0 bases and J by 2 bases, with 14 bases left in between. CDR3 length: 16 residues. Germline V CDR1 and CDR2: SQVTM, ANQGSEA. The CDR3: CSVEDPGQGTYNEQFF. DNA for the CDR3: TGCAGCGTTGAAGATCCGGGCCAGGGTACCTACAATGAGCAGTTCTTC.

The chain carries TRBV4-1 and TRBJ2-5; D is possibly TRBD2 (5 bases). This CDR3 comprises 19 residues. Germline V CDR1 and CDR2: MGHRA, YSYEKL. Trimming stripped 3 bases from V and 2 bases from J, with 25 bases between. CDR3 in DNA: TGCGCCAGCAGCCATTATTGGCGGTGGGCAGGAGGTGAACAAGAGACCCAGTACTTC. Protein sequence: CASSHYWRWAGGEQETQYF.

This clone was found once. The chain is built from TRBV6-5 and TRBJ1-2, with D unresolved. The length of the CDR3 is 14 residues. The ends were cut back, 4 bases at V and 2 bases at J, with 11 bases in the middle. The germline V gene encodes CDR1 MNHEY and CDR2 SVGAGI. The CDR3: CASSSPPVNYGYTF. As DNA, the CDR3 is TGTGCCAGCAGTTCTCCCCCAGTGAACTATGGCTACACCTTC.

The chain links TRBV6-6 to TRBJ2-7; D may be TRBD1 (5 bases). Trimming took off 6 bases at V and 2 bases at J, with 17 bases between the two ends. Germline CDR1 reads MNHNY; CDR2 reads SVGAGI (reference sequence). The CDR3 covers 15 residues. The CDR3 protein is CASRWGQNGPYEQYF. CDR3 coding DNA: TGTGCCAGCAGATGGGGCCAGAACGGTCCCTACGAGCAGTACTTC.

This clone has a single count. The genes are TRBV6-5 and TRBJ2-5; 8 bases align to TRBD2. Germline CDR1 reads MNHEY; CDR2 reads SVGAGI. The length of the CDR3 is 15 residues. With 6 bases clipped from V and 5 bases from J, the junction kept 11 bases outside the gene matches. For the CDR3, the DNA is TGTGCCAGCAGCCCCGACGGGGGGGAAGAGGAGACCCAGTACTTC. Residues: CASSPDGGEEETQYF.

The chain joins TRBV4-2 to TRBJ2-1; 7 bases align to TRBD2. The CDR3 has 17 amino acids. The trim removed 0 bases at V and 2 bases at J, leaving 7 bases unmatched. Per the germline V gene, CDR1 is LGHNA and CDR2 is YNFKEQ. The CDR3 reads CASSQEGAGRAYNEQFF. The CDR3 DNA reads TGTGCCAGCAGCCAAGAAGGGGCGGGGAGGGCCTACAATGAGCAGTTCTTC.

CDR3: CASSHIGTKGYTF. DNA for the CDR3: TGTGCCAGCAGCCACATCGGGACAAAAGGCTACACCTTC. This chain connects TRBV6-1 to TRBJ1-2, with D perhaps matching TRBD1 (6 bases). Deletions cut 6 bases from V and 8 bases from J, with 16 bases between. In germline, CDR1 is MNHNS, CDR2 SASEGT. This CDR3 spans 13 amino acids.

The genes are TRBV2 and TRBJ1-2; possibly TRBD1 for D (6 bases). The CDR3 extends over 17 amino acids. Germline CDR1 SNHLY, CDR2 FYNNEI. The ends were cut back, 5 bases at V and 4 bases at J, with 23 bases in the middle. The CDR3 spells CASSRMIYRELRYGYTF. DNA of the CDR3: TGTGCCAGCAGTCGCATGATTTACAGGGAATTGCGCTATGGCTACACCTTC. Full variable domain (missing parts from reference TRBV2 and TRBJ1-2): EPEVTQTPSHQVTQMGQEVILRCVPISNHLYFYWYRQILGQKVEFLVSFYNNEISEKSEIFDDQFSVERPDGSNFTLKIRSTKLEDSAMYFCASSRMIYRELRYGYTFGSGTRLTVV.

The CDR3 is CASSVTSGGETQYF. The CDR3 nucleotides are TGTGCCAGCAGCGTGACTAGCGGGGGAGAGACCCAGTACTTC. This chain connects TRBV9 to TRBJ2-5, with TRBD2 matching 12 bases. The CDR3 contains 14 residues. Germline CDR1 is SGDLS and CDR2 is YYNGEE. Trimming at V came to 2 bases and at J to 4 bases, leaving 0 bases not matched to a gene.

The CDR3 protein is CSVAGTDYGYTF. The DNA of the CDR3 is TGCAGCGTGGCCGGGACAGACTATGGCTACACCTTC. This chain links TRBV29-1 with TRBJ1-2; 7 bases align to TRBD1. Germline V lookup: CDR1 SQVTM, CDR2 ANQGSEA. V dropped 6 bases and J dropped 3; count of bases not matched to a gene: 4. The CDR3 contains 12 residues.

The chain recombines TRBV5-1 with TRBJ1-6; the match to TRBD1 covers 8 bases. The CDR3 has 14 residues. The germline V gene encodes CDR1 SGHRS and CDR2 YFSETQ. V lost 4 bases and J lost 8; bases outside the gene matches: 5. The CDR3 sequence: CASSTDRGDSPLHF. CDR3 DNA sequence: TGCGCCAGCAGCACAGACAGGGGAGATTCACCCCTCCACTTT.

The chain carries TRBV5-4 and TRBJ2-3; a possible D gene is TRBD2 (5 bases). Germline assignment: CDR1 SGHNT and CDR2 YYREEE (reference sequence). Deletions cut 3 bases from V and 9 bases from J, with 11 bases between. The CDR3 has 12 amino acids. The CDR3 coding sequence is TGTGCCAGCAGCTACGGGGAAGGCACGCAGTATTTT. It translates to CASSYGEGTQYF.

This clone was recorded only once. The V call is TRBV5-1, the J call TRBJ2-7, with D tentatively TRBD2 (7 bases). The CDR3 sequence is 16 residues long. Germline assignment: CDR1 SGHRS and CDR2 YFSETQ. V was clipped by 0 bases and J by 5 bases, with 18 bases between them. Here the CDR3 reads CASSLAAGGRTDEQYF. The CDR3 region has the DNA TGCGCCAGCAGCTTGGCAGCCGGGGGGCGAACGGACGAGCAGTACTTC. The full variable domain, in which reference TRBV5-1 and TRBJ2-7 provide the parts outside the CDR3, is KAGVTQTPRYLIKTRGQQVTLSCSPISGHRSVSWYQQTPGQGLQFLFEYFSETQRNKGNFPGRFSGRQFSNSRSEMNVSTLELGDSALYLCASSLAAGGRTDEQYFGPGTRLTVT.

Details on this clone: Sequence at one end of the junction differs from germline and may be a read error. V and J are TRBV7-9 and TRBJ1-1; perhaps TRBD1 as D (5 bases). Germline V gives CDR1 SEHNR, CDR2 FQNEAQ (reference sequence). The CDR3 length is 16 residues. As DNA, the CDR3 is TGTTCCAGCAGCCATCCCCTCAGGCAGGGGAACACTGAAGCTTTCTTT. This gives the protein CSSSHPLRQGNTEAFF.

The chain employs TRBV2 and TRBJ1-2; 7 nucleotides match TRBD1. CDR1 and CDR2 (germline): SNHLY, FYNNEI. Germline trimming cut 3 bases from V and 8 bases from J; bases unmatched to any gene: 12. The CDR3 consists of 15 residues. The CDR3 spells CASSDREQGVAGYTF. CDR3 coding DNA: TGTGCCAGCAGTGACCGAGAGCAGGGGGTTGCAGGCTACACCTTC.

The rearrangement uses TRBV7-8 and TRBJ1-6; D may be TRBD1 (6 bases). V lost 7 bases and J lost 14, with 12 bases in between. Germline lookup yields CDR1 SGHVS and CDR2 FQNEAQ. The CDR3 consists of 11 residues. CDR3 nucleotides: TGTGCCAGCACCCAGGGGTGCTCCCTCCACTTT. Its protein product is CASTQGCSLHF. The variable domain in full, with the rest retrieved from reference TRBV7-8 and TRBJ1-6, is GAGVSQSPRYKVAKRGQDVALRCDPISGHVSLFWYQQALGQGPEFLTYFQNEAQLDKSGLPSDRFFAERPEGSVSTLKIQRTQQEDSAVYLCASTQGCSLHFGNGTRLTVT.

The gene calls are TRBV19 and TRBJ2-7; D is perhaps TRBD1 (5 bases). The CDR3 length is 12 residues. Germline CDR1 LNHDA, CDR2 SQIVND (reference sequence). V lost 3 bases to trimming and J lost 7 bases, with 10 bases between them. The CDR3 DNA reads TGTGCCAGTAGTATGGGGCTTAGTGAGCAGTACTTC. It encodes CASSMGLSEQYF.

This clone appeared a single time. The chain combines TRBV11-2 with TRBJ2-7, with D perhaps TRBD2 (5 bases). CDR1 and CDR2 (germline): SGHAT, FQNNGV. The CDR3 is 13 amino acids. Trimming took 0 bases from V and 3 from J, leaving 6 bases between them. CDR3 region: CASSLDRGYEQYF. The CDR3 DNA sequence: TGTGCCAGCAGCTTAGATCGGGGCTACGAGCAGTACTTC.

This chain uses TRBV4-1 with TRBJ2-1; D unresolved. The CDR3 consists of 12 residues. Germline V gives CDR1 MGHRA, CDR2 YSYEKL. Between the trimmed V and J ends, which lost 0 bases and 5 bases, there was a span of 2 bases. In DNA form, the CDR3 reads TGCGCCAGCAGCCAAGATAACAATGAGCAGTTCTTC. Residues: CASSQDNNEQFF.

V usage is TRBV14 and J usage is TRBJ2-7, with 14 bases matching TRBD2. CDR1 SGHDN and CDR2 FVKESK come from the germline V gene. The CDR3 extends over 16 amino acids. After removal of 4 bases from V and 10 bases from J, the junction contained 12 bases not matched to a gene. CDR3 loop: CASSRTPGLAGDQQYF. For the CDR3, the DNA is TGTGCCAGCAGCCGAACCCCGGGACTAGCGGGAGACCAACAGTACTTC. Using reference TRBV14 and TRBJ2-7 for the parts outside the CDR3, the full variable domain is EAGVTQFPSHSVIEKGQTVTLRCDPISGHDNLYWYRRVMGKEIKFLLHFVKESKQDESGMPNNRFLAERTGGTYSTLKVQPAELEDSGVYFCASSRTPGLAGDQQYFGPGTRLTVT.

The chain recombines TRBV10-3 with TRBJ1-3, with 9 positions matching TRBD1. The V and J ends lost 6 bases and 5 bases, in that order; junction bases with no gene match: 8. The CDR3 has 15 residues. Germline assignment: CDR1 ENHRY and CDR2 SYGVKD. For the CDR3, the DNA is TGTGCCATCAGCGGACCGGGACAGGGCAGAAACACCATATATTTT. It codes for CAISGPGQGRNTIYF.

J is TRBJ1-1 and V is TRBV7-9, with D tentatively TRBD1 (5 bases). The V gene's germline CDR1 is SEHNR and CDR2 FQNEAQ (reference sequence). V lost 2 bases, J lost 0 bases, and 19 bases lay in between. The CDR3 spans 18 residues. Written as DNA, the CDR3 is TGTGCCAGCAGCTTAAGAGAGGGGAGGCCTCCGATGAACACTGAAGCTTTCTTT. Translation gives CASSLREGRPPMNTEAFF.

CDR3 nucleotides: TGTGCCAGCAGAAATGACTATTACCACAATGAGCAGTTCTTC. Translating gives CASRNDYYHNEQFF. The genes are TRBV5-4 and TRBJ2-1; a weak D match, TRBD2 (5 bases). V lost 5 bases and J lost 5, with 14 bases in between. The CDR3 is 14 residues long. Germline loops: CDR1 SGHNT, CDR2 YYREEE (reference sequence).

The chain joins TRBV29-1 to TRBJ2-5, with unresolved D. Germline V lookup: CDR1 SQVTM, CDR2 ANQGSEA. The CDR3 is 11 amino acids. The V gene lost 5 bases and the J gene lost 7 bases, with 11 bases spanning the gap. CDR3 sequence reads: CSVSPGSTQYF. The DNA of the CDR3 is TGCAGCGTTTCCCCCGGGTCGACCCAGTACTTC.

Only one count was recorded for this clone. The chain recombines TRBV19 with TRBJ2-7; the match to TRBD1 covers 9 bases. Looked up from germline, CDR1 is LNHDA and CDR2 is SQIVND (reference sequence). The CDR3 is 15 amino acids. V gave up 4 bases and J gave up 1 base; unmatched junction bases: 5. The CDR3 loop reads CASSRGQGGSYEQYF. The CDR3 region has the DNA TGTGCCAGTAGTAGGGGACAGGGAGGGTCCTACGAGCAGTACTTC.